This TCR beta chain was sequenced for a study of OX40 agonist ivuxolimab in advanced cancers. Overall study context: Patients got intravenous ivuxolimab at 0.01 to 10 mg/kg every 2 weeks. Among those treated, three patients had partial responses, one with hepatocellular carcinoma and two with cutaneous melanoma.

Study-level findings and limits: Researchers did not determine the expanded peripheral T cells' antigen specificity.

Trimming removed 3 bases from V and 0 bases from J, with 10 bases in between. CDR1 and CDR2 from the germline V gene are SQVTM and ANQGSEA. There are 14 residues in the CDR3. Measured with immunoSEQ multiplex PCR; TCRdb has only the in-frame clones, and not every one. In the table there are more than 50,000 clones, about 83% of which are singletons. Points on this clone: Its antigen remains unknown. Other DNA sequences in this specimen translate into the identical CDR3.

Sampling of blood occurred at baseline, cycle 4 day 1, and cycle 7 day 1. The sequence came from an adult with an advanced solid tumor such as melanoma, head and neck, liver or kidney cancer. The material sequenced was CD4+ or CD8+ T cells sorted from blood, taken in a trial of the OX40 agonist ivuxolimab. This chain joins TRBV29-1 and TRBJ2-3; D is unresolved. The chain's CDR3 is CSVEEWASTDTQYF. In DNA, the CDR3 is TGCAGCGTTGAGGAGTGGGCTAGCACAGATACGCAGTATTTT.